These T cell receptor beta chains were read from a single sample in a study of regulatory T cells in long-lasting Graves disease. From the multiplex PCR reads, TCRdb called clonotypes with MiXCR, one entry per CDR3 protein. The sample consists of fewer than 450,000 distinct CDR3 sequences, about 15% of them appearing once. These sequences were also reported in another study, on T cells in Graves' hyperthyroidism and ophthalmopathy.

The specimen comprised peripheral blood mononuclear cells (PBMCs), sampled at new diagnosis, from a patient treated with antithyroid drugs. Receptors were obtained from a woman aged 40 to 50 with Graves disease. CDR3s include the opening cysteine and the closing phenylalanine or tryptophan. Fields, in order: CDR3 DNA, CDR3 protein, J gene, D gene, clone size, V gene. The D gene is left open where the match is weak. Clone size is stated in some rows and not others, as once, few, many or a class when expanded.

CDR3 DNA: TGTGCCAGCGGCTTGCAGATCGGCGAGTATTTT; CDR3 protein: CASGLQIGEYF; J gene: TRBJ2-3; D gene: NA; clone size: few; V gene: TRBV28
CDR3 DNA: TGTGCCAGCAGCCTTAGAGTCATCTCCTACAATGAGCAGTTCTTC; CDR3 protein: CASSLRVISYNEQFF; J gene: TRBJ2-1; D gene: NA; clone size: many; V gene: TRBV12-3/TRBV12-4
CDR3 DNA: TGCGCCAGCAGCCAAGAGGGTGCTACCCCGTATAACACCGGGGAGCTGTTTTTT; CDR3 protein: CASSQEGATPYNTGELFF; J gene: TRBJ2-2; D gene: NA; clone size: NA; V gene: TRBV4-3
CDR3 DNA: TGTGCCAGCAGTCCCCTCGAACGGGGCACAGATACGCAGTATTTT; CDR3 protein: CASSPLERGTDTQYF; J gene: TRBJ2-3; D gene: NA; clone size: many; V gene: TRBV27
CDR3 DNA: TGTGCCAGCAGTTTTGAAGCGGGAGGGCCGAGGGAGCAGTACTTC; CDR3 protein: CASSFEAGGPREQYF; J gene: TRBJ2-7; D gene: TRBD2; clone size: many; V gene: TRBV12-3/TRBV12-4
CDR3 DNA: TGTGCCAGCAGACCCAGTTACACACGCGAGGGTGGCTACACCTTC; CDR3 protein: CASRPSYTREGGYTF; J gene: TRBJ1-2; D gene: NA; clone size: many; V gene: TRBV11-2
CDR3 DNA: TGTGCCAGCAGTTTGACTAGCGGGAGGGCCGGTGGGCAGTTCTTC; CDR3 protein: CASSLTSGRAGGQFF; J gene: TRBJ2-1; D gene: TRBD2; clone size: NA; V gene: TRBV27
CDR3 DNA: TGCAGTGCTAGAGCGCGGGGATATGCGGGACCCTACAATGAGCAGTTCTTC; CDR3 protein: CSARARGYAGPYNEQFF; J gene: TRBJ2-1; D gene: NA; clone size: many; V gene: TRBV20-1
CDR3 DNA: TGTGCCAGCAGTCCAATAACCGGGACAGGGGTCTCTGGGGCCAACGTCCTGACTTTC; CDR3 protein: CASSPITGTGVSGANVLTF; J gene: TRBJ2-6; D gene: TRBD1; clone size: few; V gene: TRBV28
CDR3 DNA: TGTGCCAGCATTACAGTCTGGAGCTCTGGGGCCAACGTCCTGACTTTC; CDR3 protein: CASITVWSSGANVLTF; J gene: TRBJ2-6; D gene: NA; clone size: many; V gene: TRBV2
CDR3 DNA: TGCGCCAGCAGCTACCGGGCTCTAAATCAGCCCCAGCATTTT; CDR3 protein: CASSYRALNQPQHF; J gene: TRBJ1-5; D gene: NA; clone size: NA; V gene: TRBV4-3
CDR3 DNA: TGTGCCTGGAGCACCCCAAGCCAGGGGGGAAACTATGGCTACACCTTC; CDR3 protein: CAWSTPSQGGNYGYTF; J gene: TRBJ1-2; D gene: TRBD1; clone size: NA; V gene: TRBV30
CDR3 DNA: TGTGCCAGCAGCCAGGCGCTTGGCGAGCAGTACTTC; CDR3 protein: CASSQALGEQYF; J gene: TRBJ2-7; D gene: NA; clone size: NA; V gene: TRBV3-1
CDR3 DNA: TGCGCCAGCAGCCCTCAATCCCGGGCCGACACTGAAGCTTTCTTT; CDR3 protein: CASSPQSRADTEAFF; J gene: TRBJ1-1; D gene: NA; clone size: many; V gene: TRBV5-1
CDR3 DNA: TGTGCCAGCGGCCCGCTTCTTCGCGGCCTCACAGATACGCAGTATTTT; CDR3 protein: CASGPLLRGLTDTQYF; J gene: TRBJ2-3; D gene: NA; clone size: once; V gene: TRBV7-9
CDR3 DNA: TGTGCCAGCCCCAAAGGAAACACCATATATTTT; CDR3 protein: CASPKGNTIYF; J gene: TRBJ1-3; D gene: NA; clone size: NA; V gene: TRBV18
CDR3 DNA: TGCGCCAGCAGCATACAGGGGACCGGGGAGCTGTTTTTT; CDR3 protein: CASSIQGTGELFF; J gene: TRBJ2-2; D gene: TRBD1; clone size: many; V gene: TRBV12-3/TRBV12-4
CDR3 DNA: TGTGCCAGCAGCCACACTCTAGCGGGAGTAAATACGCAGTATTTT; CDR3 protein: CASSHTLAGVNTQYF; J gene: TRBJ2-3; D gene: TRBD2; clone size: many; V gene: TRBV7-2
CDR3 DNA: TGTGCCAGCAGCCCGACGGACAGTCTGAACACTGAAGCTTTCTTT; CDR3 protein: CASSPTDSLNTEAFF; J gene: TRBJ1-1; D gene: NA; clone size: many; V gene: TRBV6-1
CDR3 DNA: TGTGCCAGCAGTGACCTGGGGACCGGGGAGCTGTTTTTT; CDR3 protein: CASSDLGTGELFF; J gene: TRBJ2-2; D gene: NA; clone size: few; V gene: TRBV7-9
CDR3 DNA: TGTGCCAGCAGCTTAGTAGGGAGCGGAGAGACCCAGTACTTC; CDR3 protein: CASSLVGSGETQYF; J gene: TRBJ2-5; D gene: NA; clone size: NA; V gene: TRBV7-6
CDR3 DNA: TGTGCCAGTAGTGCGGCTAGCGATGCCGGGGAGCTGTTTTTT; CDR3 protein: CASSAASDAGELFF; J gene: TRBJ2-2; D gene: NA; clone size: few; V gene: TRBV19
CDR3 DNA: TGTGCCAGCACTCTTAGCGGCATCCTCTACGAGCAGTACTTC; CDR3 protein: CASTLSGILYEQYF; J gene: TRBJ2-7; D gene: NA; clone size: many; V gene: TRBV28
CDR3 DNA: TGTGCCAGCAGTGGAATTGGACTAGCGGAAGAGACCCAGTACTTC; CDR3 protein: CASSGIGLAEETQYF; J gene: TRBJ2-5; D gene: TRBD2; clone size: many; V gene: TRBV6-2/TRBV6-3
CDR3 DNA: TGTGCCAGCAGTTTATATGAGGGGACCGGGGAGCTGTTTTTT; CDR3 protein: CASSLYEGTGELFF; J gene: TRBJ2-2; D gene: NA; clone size: NA; V gene: TRBV27
CDR3 DNA: TGTGCCAGCAGTTACTCGTTGGGGGACCCCATGAACACTGAAGCTTTCTTT; CDR3 protein: CASSYSLGDPMNTEAFF; J gene: TRBJ1-1; D gene: NA; clone size: many; V gene: TRBV6-5
CDR3 DNA: TGTGCCAGCAGTGGACAGCGAAACACCATATATTTT; CDR3 protein: CASSGQRNTIYF; J gene: TRBJ1-3; D gene: NA; clone size: many; V gene: TRBV28
CDR3 DNA: TGTGCCAGCAGCTCATGGGGGACCTCCTACAATGAGCAGTTCTTC; CDR3 protein: CASSSWGTSYNEQFF; J gene: TRBJ2-1; D gene: NA; clone size: many; V gene: TRBV7-9
CDR3 DNA: TGTGCCAGTGGACAGGGGGCGGTCTACGAGCAGTACTTC; CDR3 protein: CASGQGAVYEQYF; J gene: TRBJ2-7; D gene: TRBD1; clone size: many; V gene: TRBV10-3
CDR3 DNA: TGTGCCAGCAGATCGACAGGGGCGGGTCAGCCCCAGCATTTT; CDR3 protein: CASRSTGAGQPQHF; J gene: TRBJ1-5; D gene: TRBD1; clone size: many; V gene: TRBV6-1
CDR3 DNA: TGTGCCAGCAGCTCGAGTGGGGGAGCCAAAAACATTCAGTACTTC; CDR3 protein: CASSSSGGAKNIQYF; J gene: TRBJ2-4; D gene: NA; clone size: NA; V gene: TRBV7-9
CDR3 DNA: TGTGCCAGCAGCCCCCGAGGCAAGAACCGCAATCAGCCCCAGCATTTT; CDR3 protein: CASSPRGKNRNQPQHF; J gene: TRBJ1-5; D gene: NA; clone size: many; V gene: TRBV28
CDR3 DNA: TGTGCCAGCAGCCAATTCCTCTACAATGAGCAGTTCTTC; CDR3 protein: CASSQFLYNEQFF; J gene: TRBJ2-1; D gene: NA; clone size: NA; V gene: TRBV3-1
CDR3 DNA: TGTGCCAGCAGCCTAGAGAATGCCTACGAGCAGTACTTC; CDR3 protein: CASSLENAYEQYF; J gene: TRBJ2-7; D gene: NA; clone size: many; V gene: TRBV12-3/TRBV12-4
CDR3 DNA: TGTGCCAGCGGGGGACACCGCGGGATAGAGACCCAGTACTTC; CDR3 protein: CASGGHRGIETQYF; J gene: TRBJ2-5; D gene: NA; clone size: many; V gene: TRBV2
CDR3 DNA: TGCAGTGCTAGGAGCCCCCTGGTGTCCTACGAGCAGTACTTC; CDR3 protein: CSARSPLVSYEQYF; J gene: TRBJ2-7; D gene: NA; clone size: many; V gene: TRBV20-1
CDR3 DNA: TGTGCCAGCAGTGCCACCGGGACAGGGTCACACGAGCAGTACTTC; CDR3 protein: CASSATGTGSHEQYF; J gene: TRBJ2-7; D gene: TRBD1; clone size: many; V gene: TRBV25-1
CDR3 DNA: TGTGCCAGCAGCTGGGGACTACACGAGGTTTTAGATACGCAGTATTTT; CDR3 protein: CASSWGLHEVLDTQYF; J gene: TRBJ2-3; D gene: TRBD2; clone size: many; V gene: TRBV7-9
CDR3 DNA: TGTGCCAGCAGCTTAGGGCCAGGAGGCGAGCAGTACTTC; CDR3 protein: CASSLGPGGEQYF; J gene: TRBJ2-7; D gene: NA; clone size: many; V gene: TRBV7-6
CDR3 DNA: TGTGCCAGCAGCGAAAAGGGACTAGCGGGAGACTACGAGCAGTACTTC; CDR3 protein: CASSEKGLAGDYEQYF; J gene: TRBJ2-7; D gene: TRBD2; clone size: few; V gene: TRBV5-6
CDR3 DNA: TGTGCCAGCAGCCAAGTATTCGCAGATACGCAGTATTTT; CDR3 protein: CASSQVFADTQYF; J gene: TRBJ2-3; D gene: NA; clone size: few; V gene: TRBV14
CDR3 DNA: TGTGCCAGCAGCCAATTTTACAGCTCCTATAATTCACCCCTCCACTTT; CDR3 protein: CASSQFYSSYNSPLHF; J gene: TRBJ1-6; D gene: NA; clone size: NA; V gene: TRBV14
CDR3 DNA: TGTGCCAGCAGCACCCGGACTAGCGGGACAAACAATGAGCAGTTCTTC; CDR3 protein: CASSTRTSGTNNEQFF; J gene: TRBJ2-1; D gene: TRBD2; clone size: few; V gene: TRBV7-6
CDR3 DNA: TGTGCCAGCAGCTGGACAGCTAACTCCTATAATTCACCCCTCCACTTT; CDR3 protein: CASSWTANSYNSPLHF; J gene: TRBJ1-6; D gene: NA; clone size: many; V gene: TRBV27
CDR3 DNA: TGCGCCACCCAACAGGGGTCCGGGGAGCTGTTTTTT; CDR3 protein: CATQQGSGELFF; J gene: TRBJ2-2; D gene: TRBD1; clone size: NA; V gene: TRBV4-1
CDR3 DNA: TGTGCCAGCAGTTACTCTAGACAACTAGCCAAAAACATTCAGTACTTC; CDR3 protein: CASSYSRQLAKNIQYF; J gene: TRBJ2-4; D gene: NA; clone size: NA; V gene: TRBV6-2/TRBV6-3
CDR3 DNA: TGTGCCAGCAGCTTAGAGCCCACTCTGGCTGAAGCTTTCTTT; CDR3 protein: CASSLEPTLAEAFF; J gene: TRBJ1-1; D gene: NA; clone size: NA; V gene: TRBV7-9
CDR3 DNA: TGTGCCAGCAGCTTAGGAGACTGGAGCTCCTACGAGCAGTACTTC; CDR3 protein: CASSLGDWSSYEQYF; J gene: TRBJ2-7; D gene: NA; clone size: many; V gene: TRBV11-2